This T cell receptor beta chain was recorded in a study of beta chain features in type 1 diabetes. General study findings and limits: Possible PCR preference for shorter templates applied equally to patients and controls. VDJ junctions from type 1 diabetes patients carried fewer insertions and larger deletions.

Since all of the isolated RNA was reverse transcribed, expressed TCRB transcripts were what got sequenced. The protocol was immunoSEQ multiplex PCR, while the TCRdb copy is restricted to in-frame clones and leaves out a portion. The sample contains about 150,000 clones, 7.5% to 10% of which appear only once. The sample holds a few counts of this clone. Its antigen remains unidentified. Germline CDR1 is SGHAT and CDR2 is FQNNGV. Trimming pared 5 bases from V and 7 bases from J, leaving 12 bases between. CDR3 length equals 13 residues. This TCR was recovered from a woman under 30 in good health. J is TRBJ2-4 and V is TRBV11-2, with D perhaps TRBD1 (5 bases). Sequenced input: central memory CD4+ T cells from blood. The chain's CDR3 is CASSPPGFNIQYF. CDR3 nucleotide sequence: TGTGCCAGCAGCCCCCCAGGGTTTAACATTCAGTACTTC.